One T cell receptor (beta chain) is described in this entry. Its antigen is undetermined. This beta chain represents an off-target read in a library built for alpha chains; its size is of limited meaning. This sample is part of a study of spatial heterogeneity in lung cancer. Study conclusions and caveats: Expanded intratumoral alpha and beta TCR counts tracked tumor mutation counts.

TCRdb reprocessed the 5' RACE reads via MiXCR and lists one record per CDR3 protein. The table has roughly 7,000 distinct CDR3 sequences, around an eighth seen once. Germline CDR1 is GTSNPN and CDR2 is SVGIG (reference sequence). Deletions cut 7 bases from V and 0 bases from J, with 10 bases between. This CDR3 contains 14 residues. The time point denotes: sample taken at primary tumor resection. This TCR derives from a male donor with early-stage non-small cell lung cancer. The chain has TRBV30 and TRBJ2-6; D gene uncertain. The sequences come from lung tumor tissue, collected at surgery. CDR3 residues: CAFPWVSGANVLTF. The CDR3 nucleotides are TGTGCCTTCCCTTGGGTCTCTGGGGCCAACGTCCTGACTTTC. The entire variable domain, with the rest obtained from reference TRBV30 and TRBJ2-6, is as follows: SQTIHQWPATLVQPVGSPLSLECTVEGTSNPNLYWYRQAAGRGLQLLFYSVGIGQISSEVPQNLSASRPQDRQFILSSKKLLLSDSGFYLCAFPWVSGANVLTFGAGSRLTVL.